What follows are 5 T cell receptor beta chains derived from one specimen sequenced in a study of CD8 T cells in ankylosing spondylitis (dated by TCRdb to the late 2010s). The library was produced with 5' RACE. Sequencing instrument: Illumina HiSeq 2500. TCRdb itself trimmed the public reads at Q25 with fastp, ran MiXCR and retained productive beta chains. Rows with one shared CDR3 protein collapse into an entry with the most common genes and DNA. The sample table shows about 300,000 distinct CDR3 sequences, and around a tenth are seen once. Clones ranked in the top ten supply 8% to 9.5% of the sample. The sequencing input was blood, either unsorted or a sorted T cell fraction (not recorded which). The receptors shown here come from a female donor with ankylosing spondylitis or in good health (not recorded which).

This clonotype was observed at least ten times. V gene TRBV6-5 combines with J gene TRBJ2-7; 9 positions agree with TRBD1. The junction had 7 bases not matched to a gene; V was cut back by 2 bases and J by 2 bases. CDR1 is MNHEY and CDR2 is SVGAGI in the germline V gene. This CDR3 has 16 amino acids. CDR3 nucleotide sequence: TGTGCCAGCAGTTACGCGGGGACAGGGTTACCCTACGAGCAGTACTTC. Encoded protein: CASSYAGTGLPYEQYF.

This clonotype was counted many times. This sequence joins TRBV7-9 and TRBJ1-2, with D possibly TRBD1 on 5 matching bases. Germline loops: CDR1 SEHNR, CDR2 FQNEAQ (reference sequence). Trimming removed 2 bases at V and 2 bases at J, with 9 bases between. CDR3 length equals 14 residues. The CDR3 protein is CASSLWGENYGYTF. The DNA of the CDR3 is TGTGCCAGCAGCTTATGGGGGGAGAACTATGGCTACACCTTC.

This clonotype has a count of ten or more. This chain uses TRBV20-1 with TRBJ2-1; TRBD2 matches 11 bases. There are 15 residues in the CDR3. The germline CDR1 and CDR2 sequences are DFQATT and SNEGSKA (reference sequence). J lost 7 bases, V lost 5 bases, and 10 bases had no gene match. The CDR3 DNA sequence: TGCAGTGCTGCAGACTTACTAGCGGGAGTAAATGAGCAGTTCTTC. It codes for CSAADLLAGVNEQFF.

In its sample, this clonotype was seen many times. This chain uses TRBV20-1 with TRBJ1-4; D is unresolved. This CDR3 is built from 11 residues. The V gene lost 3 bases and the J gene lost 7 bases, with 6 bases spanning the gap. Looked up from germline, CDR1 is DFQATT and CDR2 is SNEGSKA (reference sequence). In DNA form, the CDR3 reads TGCAGTGCTAGTTGGGGTGAAAAACTGTTTTTT. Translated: CSASWGEKLFF.

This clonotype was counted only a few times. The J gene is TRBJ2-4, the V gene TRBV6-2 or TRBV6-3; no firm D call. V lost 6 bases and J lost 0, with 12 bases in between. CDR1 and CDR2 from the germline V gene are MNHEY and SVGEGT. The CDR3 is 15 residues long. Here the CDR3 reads CASRAFGIAKNIQYF. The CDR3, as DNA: TGTGCCAGCAGAGCCTTCGGAATAGCCAAAAACATTCAGTACTTC.